One sample yielded the 17 T cell receptor beta chains listed below, sequenced in a study of T cell responses to AZD1222 COVID-19 vaccine (TCRdb year 2021). The receptor library was made with the immunoSEQ multiplex PCR assay. This is the immuneACCESS table as TCRdb keeps it, with only in-frame sequences that have V and J called. A part of the clones is gone; compared with another copy, unresolved V genes explain less than half, and the rest is unexplained. For this sample there are more than 95,000 clones; 85% to 90% appear just once. The ten largest make up around a tenth of the sample. The label giving this sample's time point can be read as: baseline before first vaccination. The specimen comprised peripheral blood, sampled on day 0 of AZD1222 vaccination. The source of these receptors is an adult in good health.

The chain links TRBV5-1 to TRBJ1-1, with D perhaps TRBD1 (5 bases). The germline CDR1 and CDR2 sequences are SGHRS and YFSETQ. This CDR3 is built from 14 residues. V lost 4 bases and J lost 1, with 11 bases in between. The CDR3 DNA reads as TGCGCCAGCAGCGCAGGGACGGCGAACACTGAAGCTTTCTTT. Translated, it gives CASSAGTANTEAFF.

The chain joins TRBV6-1 to TRBJ2-7; 10 bases agree with TRBD1. This CDR3 has 16 amino acids. Germline V CDR1 and CDR2: MNHNS, SASEGT. Germline trimming cut 2 bases from V and 9 bases from J; bases unmatched to any gene: 13. CDR3 DNA: TGTGCCAGCAGTGAAATCGGGGCGGGACAGGGGAGGGTGCAGTACTTC. It yields the protein CASSEIGAGQGRVQYF.

The chain couples TRBV7-8 to TRBJ1-2, with a weak D call TRBD1 (6 bases). Looked up from germline, CDR1 is SGHVS and CDR2 is FQNEAQ. CDR3 length: 14 amino acids. V lost 5 bases to trimming and J lost 7 bases, with 17 bases between them. The CDR3 sequence is CASSHRRTDLGYTF. The CDR3 nucleotides are TGTGCCAGCAGCCACAGACGGACAGATCTTGGCTACACCTTC.

The chain's CDR3 is CASWSGGGQETQYF. DNA of the CDR3: TGTGCCAGCTGGAGCGGGGGGGGGCAAGAGACCCAGTACTTC. The V gene is TRBV6-5, the J gene TRBJ2-5; 10 bases agree with TRBD2. V lost 8 bases and J lost 2; bases outside the gene matches: 5. From germline, CDR1 is MNHEY and CDR2 SVGAGI. The CDR3 extends over 14 amino acids.

This clone appeared a single time. The CDR3 loop is CASCKDSSLLGGYTF. The CDR3 DNA reads as TGTGCCAGCTGTAAGGACAGCTCGCTTCTGGGTGGCTACACCTTC. The chain uses TRBV2 and TRBJ1-2; a weak D match, TRBD1 (6 bases). CDR1 SNHLY and CDR2 FYNNEI come from the germline V gene. Trimming removed 8 bases at V and 7 bases at J, with 23 bases between. The CDR3 is 15 amino acids.

The V call is TRBV2, the J call TRBJ1-2; tentatively, D is TRBD1 (5 bases). This CDR3 has 14 amino acids. The germline CDR1 and CDR2 sequences are SNHLY and FYNNEI. Trimming removed 6 bases from V and 5 bases from J, with 16 bases in between. DNA of the CDR3: TGTGCCAGCAGGATAACCGGGACTGAATATGGCTACACCTTC. As protein: CASRITGTEYGYTF.

The rearrangement links TRBV11-3 to TRBJ2-1, with TRBD1 matching over 7 bases. The CDR3 totals 19 residues. CDR1 is SGHNT, CDR2 YENEEA, per germline. V was clipped by 1 base and J by 0 bases; unmatched bases: 12. The CDR3 here is CASSLGVGVAGGSYNEQFF. In nucleotides, the CDR3 is TGTGCCAGCAGCTTAGGAGTTGGGGTGGCAGGGGGCTCCTACAATGAGCAGTTCTTC.

The rearrangement joins TRBV3-1 (or the pseudogene TRBV3-2) to TRBJ2-2; D is unclear. The CDR3 sequence is 16 residues long. Germline lookup yields CDR1 LGHDT and CDR2 YNNKEL (reference sequence). V was pared by 4 bases and J by 5 bases, with 17 bases between. The CDR3 bases are TGTGCCAGCAGCCCATCGACCCTCACGGTTACCGGGGAGCTGTTTTTT. Residues: CASSPSTLTVTGELFF.

The CDR3 sequence is CASTRGGDEQFF. CDR3 DNA sequence: TGTGCCAGCACCCGAGGGGGGGATGAGCAGTTCTTC. This chain joins TRBV27 and TRBJ2-1; D is perhaps TRBD2 (7 bases). Deletions cut 7 bases from V and 8 bases from J, with 12 bases between. The CDR3 totals 12 residues. CDR1 is MNHEY and CDR2 is SMNVEV in the germline V gene (reference sequence).

The rearrangement joins TRBV6-5 to TRBJ2-7, with D possibly being TRBD1 (5 bases). This CDR3 comprises 11 residues. Germline loops: CDR1 MNHEY, CDR2 SVGAGI. The V end was cut by 5 bases, the J end by 4 bases, with 6 bases between. Written as DNA, the CDR3 is TGTGCCAGCAGTACAGGTTACGAGCAGTACTTC. As protein: CASSTGYEQYF.

The rearrangement links TRBV20-1 to TRBJ2-7, with 8 bases lining up with TRBD1. After removal of 3 bases from V and 7 bases from J, the junction contained 11 bases not matched to a gene. From germline, CDR1 is DFQATT and CDR2 SNEGSKA (reference sequence). This CDR3 spans 14 amino acids. DNA of the CDR3: TGCAGTGCTAGTAGGACAGGGATCTCTGGGGAGCAGTACTTC. It codes for CSASRTGISGEQYF.

The genes are TRBV18 and TRBJ1-2; 9 bases agree with TRBD1. This CDR3 has 14 amino acids. Trimming took 0 bases from V and 8 from J; bases not matched to a gene: 4. The germline CDR1 and CDR2 sequences are KGHSH and LQKENI. Written as DNA, the CDR3 is TGTGCCAGCTCACCACCGACAGGGGGTTTGGGCTACACCTTC. Protein sequence: CASSPPTGGLGYTF. The full variable domain, with the rest looked up from reference TRBV18 and TRBJ1-2, is NAGVMQNPRHLVRRRGQEARLRCSPMKGHSHVYWYRQLPEEGLKFMVYLQKENIIDESGMPKERFSAEFPKEGPSILRIQQVVRGDSAAYFCASSPPTGGLGYTFGSGTRLTVV.

The chain employs TRBV5-8 and TRBJ1-6; TRBD1 is a possible D gene (5 bases). Germline V gene data show CDR1 as SGHTS and CDR2 as YDEGEE. This CDR3 has 14 residues. Trimming left V 1 base short and J 13 bases short, with 15 bases between. The CDR3: CASSLSAGISPLHF. The CDR3 nucleotides read TGTGCCAGCAGCTTGAGCGCAGGGATATCGCCCCTCCACTTT.

This clone was recorded many times. This chain uses TRBV11-2 with TRBJ1-5; tentatively, D is TRBD1 (6 bases). CDR3 size: 14 residues. V was clipped by 4 bases and J by 7 bases, with 14 bases between them. Germline V gives CDR1 SGHAT, CDR2 FQNNGV. The CDR3 loop reads CASSSNPTGQPQHF. The CDR3 DNA sequence: TGTGCCAGCAGCTCAAACCCGACAGGCCAGCCCCAGCATTTT.

This clone was picked up a small number of times. The chain carries TRBV6-5 and TRBJ2-7; no reliable D call. Trimming took off 4 bases at V and 1 base at J, with 8 bases between the two ends. The V gene's germline CDR1 is MNHEY and CDR2 SVGAGI. The CDR3 runs 13 residues. The CDR3 bases are TGTGCCAGCAGTTTGGGTGGTTCCTACGAGCAGTACTTC. This sequence encodes CASSLGGSYEQYF.

This clone was recorded once. DNA of the CDR3: TGTGCCACCAGCCTAGCGGGGTATGGCTACACCTTC. Translation gives CATSLAGYGYTF. V is TRBV24-1 and J is TRBJ1-2; D is ambiguous. V gave up 7 bases and J gave up 5 bases, with 10 bases separating them. The CDR3 runs 12 residues. Germline CDR1 is KGHDR and CDR2 is SFDVKD.

This chain uses TRBV5-1 with TRBJ2-6; D not certain. In germline, CDR1 is SGHRS, CDR2 YFSETQ. The CDR3 covers 16 residues. Trimming took 5 bases from V and 1 from J, leaving 13 bases between them. CDR3 bases: TGCGCCAGCAGTCTCTATTCCCTTTCTGGGGCCAACGTCCTGACTTTC. It encodes CASSLYSLSGANVLTF.